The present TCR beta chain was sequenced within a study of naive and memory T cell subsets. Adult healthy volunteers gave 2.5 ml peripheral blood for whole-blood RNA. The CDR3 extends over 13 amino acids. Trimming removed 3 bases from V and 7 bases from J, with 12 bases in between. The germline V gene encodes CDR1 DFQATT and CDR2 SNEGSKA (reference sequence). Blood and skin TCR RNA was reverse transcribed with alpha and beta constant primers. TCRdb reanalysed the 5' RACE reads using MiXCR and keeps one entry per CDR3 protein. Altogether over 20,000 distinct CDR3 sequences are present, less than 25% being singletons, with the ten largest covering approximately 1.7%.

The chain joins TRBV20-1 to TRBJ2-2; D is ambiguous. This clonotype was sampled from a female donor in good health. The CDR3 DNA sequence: TGCAGTGCTAGGGTTCGTGCGGACGGGGAGCTGTTTTTT. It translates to CSARVRADGELFF.